One sample yielded the 16 T cell receptor beta chains listed below, sequenced in a study of blood T cell repertoires in COVID-19. Only in-frame clones appear in the TCRdb table, and some are missing; sequencing was by immunoSEQ multiplex PCR. The top ten hold 0.5% to 0.55% of the sample, which has about 150,000 clones, about 89% seen once. The sequenced sample was peripheral blood. The receptors stem from a man between 45 and 60 years old with acute or convalescent COVID-19.

V gene TRBV10-1 combines with J gene TRBJ2-1; D is unclear. Germline V gene data show CDR1 as WNHNN and CDR2 as SYGVQD (reference sequence). The CDR3 runs 13 residues. Trimming removed 6 bases at V and 4 bases at J, with 10 bases between. CDR3 DNA sequence: TGCGCCAGCAGCGCCGACTTTTACAATGAGCAGTTCTTC. It specifies CASSADFYNEQFF.

The chain couples TRBV14 to TRBJ1-3, with 8 bases aligning to TRBD1. In germline, CDR1 is SGHDN, CDR2 FVKESK. Trimming removed 4 bases from V and 4 bases from J; junction bases left unmatched: 3. CDR3 length: 14 residues. DNA of the CDR3: TGTGCCAGCAGCCGAAGGGACAGGGGAAACACCATATATTTT. Its protein is CASSRRDRGNTIYF.

The chain links TRBV7-2 to TRBJ2-5, with D possibly TRBD1 on 5 matching bases. The CDR3 spans 19 residues. V was clipped by 1 base and J by 3 bases, with 24 bases between them. The germline CDR1 and CDR2 sequences are SGHTA and FQGNSA. CDR3 in amino acids: CASSLGRTRALIRKETQYF. The CDR3 DNA reads TGTGCCAGCAGCTTAGGACGGACAAGGGCGTTGATACGCAAAGAGACCCAGTACTTC.

The chain couples TRBV27 to TRBJ1-1, with TRBD1 matching over 9 bases. The CDR3 length is 14 residues. Germline lookup yields CDR1 MNHEY and CDR2 SMNVEV (reference sequence). With 5 bases clipped from V and 4 bases from J, the junction kept 5 bases outside the gene matches. DNA for the CDR3: TGTGCCAGCAGTCTAGGGACAGGGACCACTGAAGCTTTCTTT. Its translation: CASSLGTGTTEAFF.

V and J are TRBV14 and TRBJ1-5; D is possibly TRBD1 (5 bases). This CDR3 is 16 amino acids long. The V gene lost 1 base and the J gene lost 0 bases, with 10 bases spanning the gap. The germline CDR1 and CDR2 sequences are SGHDN and FVKESK. In DNA form, the CDR3 reads TGTGCCAGCAGCCAAGCGACAGAGAATAGCAATCAGCCCCAGCATTTT. Amino acid sequence: CASSQATENSNQPQHF.

The CDR3 reads CASTDRDRGAGNTIYF. The CDR3 DNA is TGTGCCAGCACCGACCGGGACAGGGGTGCTGGAAACACCATATATTTT. The V and J genes are TRBV28 and TRBJ1-3; 10 positions agree with TRBD1. Germline CDR1 reads MDHEN; CDR2 reads SYDVKM. The CDR3 spans 16 residues. Trimming took 7 bases from V and 2 from J; bases not matched to a gene: 8.

The genes are TRBV30 and TRBJ1-3; D uncertain. The V end lost 0 bases, the J end lost 4 bases, and 19 bases lay between the germline ends. The germline gives CDR1 GTSNPN, CDR2 SVGIG (reference sequence). The CDR3 loop spans 17 amino acids. As DNA, the CDR3 is TGTGCCTGGAGTGTACTAGTACAGACCTACGACGGAAACACCATATATTTT. This translates into CAWSVLVQTYDGNTIYF.

The V gene is TRBV18, the J gene TRBJ2-6; possibly TRBD2 for D (5 bases). The V end lost 1 base, the J end lost 0 bases, and 7 bases lay between the germline ends. Germline lookup yields CDR1 KGHSH and CDR2 LQKENI. The CDR3 runs to 16 residues. DNA of the CDR3: TGTGCCAGCTCACCACTCGAGGGCTCTGGGGCCAACGTCCTGACTTTC. Encoded protein: CASSPLEGSGANVLTF. Full variable domain (missing parts from reference TRBV18 and TRBJ2-6): NAGVMQNPRHLVRRRGQEARLRCSPMKGHSHVYWYRQLPEEGLKFMVYLQKENIIDESGMPKERFSAEFPKEGPSILRIQQVVRGDSAAYFCASSPLEGSGANVLTFGAGSRLTVL.

The chain has TRBV28 and TRBJ1-1; no reliable D call. The V gene's germline CDR1 is MDHEN and CDR2 SYDVKM. V dropped 6 bases and J dropped 6 bases, with 17 bases sitting between them. This CDR3 has 14 amino acids. The CDR3 sequence: CASSPRGNFAEAFF. CDR3 in DNA: TGTGCCAGCAGCCCTCGCGGGAATTTCGCTGAAGCTTTCTTT.

The gene calls are TRBV18 and TRBJ1-2, with D possibly being TRBD1 (6 bases). The germline V gene has CDR1 KGHSH and CDR2 LQKENI. V lost 2 bases and J lost 10, with 17 bases in between. The CDR3 has 14 amino acids. The CDR3 DNA is TGTGCCAGCTCACCAGGTCAGGGACAATCGACCTACACCTTC. Its protein product is CASSPGQGQSTYTF. The complete variable domain, with remaining parts taken from reference TRBV18 and TRBJ1-2, reads NAGVMQNPRHLVRRRGQEARLRCSPMKGHSHVYWYRQLPEEGLKFMVYLQKENIIDESGMPKERFSAEFPKEGPSILRIQQVVRGDSAAYFCASSPGQGQSTYTFGSGTRLTVV.

This clone was seen a single time. This sequence joins TRBV28 and TRBJ2-2, with a weak D call TRBD1 (7 bases). The germline V gene encodes CDR1 MDHEN and CDR2 SYDVKM. Trimming removed 5 bases at V and 7 bases at J, with 17 bases between. The CDR3 covers 15 residues. CDR3 residues: CASSPPGGRSGELFF. In nucleotides, the CDR3 is TGTGCCAGCAGTCCGCCAGGGGGGAGGAGCGGGGAGCTGTTTTTT.

CDR3 sequence (DNA): TGTGCCAGCAGCCCCCGAGGGGGAGCGAGCTCCTACAATGAGCAGTTCTTC. Translated, it gives CASSPRGGASSYNEQFF. The chain couples TRBV9 to TRBJ2-1; a possible D gene is TRBD1 (6 bases). The CDR3 has 17 amino acids. Trimming shortened V by 4 bases and J by 0 bases, and 17 bases separated the two germline ends. Germline V CDR1 and CDR2: SGDLS, YYNGEE. Full variable domain (remainder filled in from reference TRBV9 and TRBJ2-1): DSGVTQTPKHLITATGQRVTLRCSPRSGDLSVYWYQQSLDQGLQFLIQYYNGEERAKGNILERFSAQQFPDLHSELNLSSLELGDSALYFCASSPRGGASSYNEQFFGPGTRLTVL.

This rearrangement joins TRBV27 to TRBJ1-1; 7 nucleotides agree with TRBD1. V shed 3 bases, J shed 5 bases, and the junction held 6 bases outside the gene matches. CDR3 length: 14 residues. The germline CDR1 and CDR2 sequences are MNHEY and SMNVEV (reference sequence). CDR3 nucleotides: TGTGCCAGCAGTTTGCGAAGACAGGGAACTGAAGCTTTCTTT. It is translated as CASSLRRQGTEAFF.

The chain combines TRBV19 with TRBJ1-2; 7 bases align to TRBD1. This CDR3 has 13 amino acids. J was trimmed by 7 bases and V by 5 bases; bases with no gene match: 7. CDR1 is LNHDA and CDR2 is SQIVND in the germline V gene (reference sequence). CDR3 sequence reads: CASSPLEGAGYTF. Written as DNA, the CDR3 is TGTGCCAGTAGTCCCCTCGAGGGGGCTGGCTACACCTTC.

The chain employs TRBV18 and TRBJ1-1; D is uncertain. Trimming took 2 bases from V and 0 from J, leaving 7 bases between them. Germline V gene sequence: CDR1 KGHSH, CDR2 LQKENI. CDR3 length: 14 residues. Written as DNA, the CDR3 is TGTGCCAGCTCACCAACTGCGGTGAACACTGAAGCTTTCTTT. Protein sequence: CASSPTAVNTEAFF.

The chain employs TRBV7-9 and TRBJ1-1; D remains unclear. V was pared by 3 bases and J by 6 bases, with 8 bases between. The germline CDR1 and CDR2 sequences are SEHNR and FQNEAQ (reference sequence). This CDR3 region has 12 residues. The chain's CDR3 is CASSLGGAEAFF. CDR3 bases: TGTGCCAGCAGCTTGGGCGGGGCTGAAGCTTTCTTT.